This TCR beta chain was obtained from a study of T cell responses to AZD1222 COVID-19 vaccine. Sequenced by immunoSEQ multiplex PCR; TCRdb stores in-frame clones only, minus some. The table includes 90,000 to 150,000 clones, 70% to 90% detected once. V shed 4 bases and J shed 0 bases, with 11 bases lying between them. From germline, CDR1 is SGHRS and CDR2 YFSETQ. The CDR3 covers 15 residues. With regard to this clone: Distinct nucleotide sequences in the sample also encode this CDR3.

The genes are TRBV5-1 and TRBJ1-5; D gene uncertain. Here the sequenced sample was peripheral blood, taken on day 0 of AZD1222 vaccination. This clonotype originated in an adult in good health. The CDR3 coding sequence is TGCGCCAGCAGCCTAGACTCTTATAGCAATCAGCCCCAGCATTTT. Amino acid sequence: CASSLDSYSNQPQHF.